These 23 T cell receptor beta chains were all obtained from the same sample, sequenced in a study of long-term antiretroviral therapy in people with HIV. Samples were assayed with immunoSEQ v3.0 at survey level. This table comes from immunoSEQ multiplex PCR, and its TCRdb copy is limited to in-frame clones, with some not included. The sample contains 5,500 to 6,000 clones, around 78% of which appear only once. The sample in question was unsorted PBMCs, obtained 1.8 years before starting antiretroviral therapy. The receptor set was obtained from a man aged 40-55 years with HIV.

This sequence joins TRBV5-6 and TRBJ1-5, with a tentative D call TRBD1 (5 bases). This CDR3 contains 15 residues. V lost 0 bases, J lost 0 bases, and 7 bases lay in between. Germline V gene sequence: CDR1 SGHDT, CDR2 YYEEEE. This chain's CDR3 is CASSLGGRSNQPQHF. The CDR3 nucleotides are TGTGCCAGCAGCTTGGGGGGCCGTAGCAATCAGCCCCAGCATTTT.

The chain uses TRBV7-9 and TRBJ2-1, with D perhaps assigned TRBD1 or TRBD2 (6 bases each). The CDR3 contains 15 residues. Trimming stripped 5 bases from V and 9 bases from J, with 20 bases between. Germline V gene lookup returns CDR1 SEHNR and CDR2 FQNEAQ (reference sequence). The CDR3, as DNA: TGTGCCAGCAGCATCCTAGCCACACAGGGAGGTGAGCAGTTCTTC. It specifies CASSILATQGGEQFF.

This chain joins TRBV30 and TRBJ2-2; the D is unclear. The V and J ends lost 6 bases and 3 bases respectively, with 2 bases between them. The CDR3 is 10 residues long. Germline V gene data show CDR1 as GTSNPN and CDR2 as SVGIG (reference sequence). The CDR3 DNA reads as TGTGCCTGCTACACCGGGGAGCTGTTTTTT. Its translation is CACYTGELFF.

The chain uses TRBV28 and TRBJ2-3, with 10 bases identical to TRBD2. The CDR3 consists of 16 residues. Germline V lookup: CDR1 MDHEN, CDR2 SYDVKM. Unmatched junction bases numbered 4, after V lost 0 bases and J lost 4 bases. CDR3 sequence: CASSLWASGSADTQYF. The CDR3 DNA reads TGTGCCAGCAGTTTATGGGCTAGCGGGAGCGCAGATACGCAGTATTTT.

There are a few counts of this clone. The chain links TRBV25-1 to TRBJ1-2, with D unclear. V was shortened by 6 bases and J by 7 bases, with 9 bases between the two germline ends. The germline CDR1 and CDR2 sequences are MGHDK and SYGVNS. The CDR3 runs to 11 residues. CDR3 bases: TGTGCCAGCAGGACGGCGGGTGGCTACACCTTC. It encodes CASRTAGGYTF.

The chain is built from TRBV27 and TRBJ2-7, with D unresolved. Per the germline V gene, CDR1 is MNHEY and CDR2 is SMNVEV (reference sequence). Trimming shortened V by 2 bases and J by 3 bases, and 8 bases separated the two germline ends. This CDR3 is 13 amino acids long. CDR3 bases: TGTGCCAGCAGTTTAGGCGGCGGCTACGAGCAGTACTTC. Protein product: CASSLGGGYEQYF.

In its sample, this clone ranks as large. The CDR3 bases are TGTGCCAGCACCCTAGCGGGAGAAAGCACAGATACGCAGTATTTT. It encodes CASTLAGESTDTQYF. The chain employs TRBV7-3 and TRBJ2-3; 10 bases match TRBD2. Germline V gene lookup returns CDR1 SGHTA and CDR2 FQGTGA. The CDR3 is 15 amino acids. The trim removed 7 bases at V and 0 bases at J, leaving 4 bases unmatched.

This clone was counted a few times. The chain has TRBV18 and TRBJ2-7, with D possibly being TRBD1 (5 bases). This CDR3 region has 13 residues. Germline values: CDR1 KGHSH, CDR2 LQKENI. Trimming removed 3 bases at V and 6 bases at J, with 12 bases between. CDR3: CASSPSTALEQYF. In DNA form, the CDR3 reads TGTGCCAGCTCACCTTCGACAGCGCTCGAGCAGTACTTC.

The rearrangement links TRBV9 to TRBJ2-1; the D gene is possibly TRBD2 (7 bases). With 0 bases removed from V and 4 bases from J, the gap between germline ends came to 17 bases. The length of the CDR3 is 17 residues. Looked up from germline, CDR1 is SGDLS and CDR2 is YYNGEE. This CDR3 is CASSVDGGGAPYNEQFF. The CDR3 region has the DNA TGTGCCAGCAGCGTAGATGGAGGGGGGGCACCTTACAATGAGCAGTTCTTC. The variable domain in full, completed from reference TRBV9 and TRBJ2-1, reads DSGVTQTPKHLITATGQRVTLRCSPRSGDLSVYWYQQSLDQGLQFLIQYYNGEERAKGNILERFSAQQFPDLHSELNLSSLELGDSALYFCASSVDGGGAPYNEQFFGPGTRLTVL.

The chain combines TRBV27 with TRBJ2-2; D is ambiguous. The CDR3 is 14 residues long. Germline-derived CDR1 and CDR2 are MNHEY and SMNVEV (reference sequence). Trimming removed 4 bases at V and 3 bases at J, with 9 bases between. In DNA form, the CDR3 reads TGTGCCAGCAGTTCCGCCATGGACACCGGGGAGCTGTTTTTT. It encodes CASSSAMDTGELFF.

This clone was counted a few times. The chain carries TRBV4-3 and TRBJ2-7; D is perhaps TRBD1 (6 bases). CDR1 and CDR2 from the germline V gene are LGHNA and YSLEER. Trimming cost V 0 bases and J 2 bases, with 14 bases left between them. The CDR3 has 16 amino acids. The CDR3 loop reads CASSQEVPGDTYEQYF. In DNA form, the CDR3 reads TGCGCCAGCAGCCAAGAGGTACCAGGGGATACCTACGAGCAGTACTTC.

V gene TRBV5-4 combines with J gene TRBJ1-5; tentative D call: TRBD1 (6 bases). CDR3 length: 14 amino acids. V lost 4 bases, J lost 4 bases, and 12 bases lay in between. Germline CDR1 and CDR2: SGHNT and YYREEE (reference sequence). The DNA for the CDR3 is TGTGCCAGCAGCCTCAGGGGAAGTAATCAGCCCCAGCATTTT. This sequence encodes CASSLRGSNQPQHF.

The table lists this clone with a few counts. The chain carries TRBV2 and TRBJ2-1; possibly TRBD1 or TRBD2 for D (5 bases each). With 3 bases removed from V and 5 bases from J, the gap between germline ends came to 8 bases. CDR1 and CDR2 from the germline V gene are SNHLY and FYNNEI. The CDR3 totals 13 residues. The CDR3 DNA follows: TGTGCCAGCAGTGACGGGACCGACAATGAGCAGTTCTTC. This gives the protein CASSDGTDNEQFF.

V is TRBV7-2 and J is TRBJ1-1, with D possibly matching TRBD1 (5 bases). This CDR3 spans 14 amino acids. V was pared by 0 bases and J by 4 bases, with 9 bases between. CDR1 SGHTA and CDR2 FQGNSA come from the germline V gene. The CDR3 protein is CASSLAAGRTEAFF. The CDR3 DNA is TGTGCCAGCAGCTTAGCCGCAGGGCGCACTGAAGCTTTCTTT.

The V and J genes are TRBV4-3 and TRBJ2-1; D possibly corresponds to TRBD2 (6 bases). Trimming removed 0 bases at V and 7 bases at J, with 19 bases between. Germline CDR1 LGHNA, CDR2 YSLEER. CDR3 size: 17 residues. CDR3 sequence (DNA): TGCGCCAGCAGCCAAGATAGAACAGTCGTCGGGGGTAATGAGCAGTTCTTC. It specifies CASSQDRTVVGGNEQFF.

The chain couples TRBV28 to TRBJ2-7; possible D gene TRBD2, 6 bases. The CDR3 spans 14 residues. Germline loops: CDR1 MDHEN, CDR2 SYDVKM. The germline V and J ends were trimmed by 2 bases and 3 bases, with 11 bases remaining between them. The CDR3 reads CASSLPGGYYEQYF. The CDR3 nucleotides are TGTGCCAGCAGTTTACCCGGGGGATACTACGAGCAGTACTTC.

The chain joins TRBV7-9 to TRBJ2-1, with D tentatively TRBD1 (6 bases). The CDR3 sequence is 15 residues long. V was trimmed by 6 bases and J by 4 bases, leaving 16 bases between them. Germline values: CDR1 SEHNR, CDR2 FQNEAQ (reference sequence). The CDR3 loop is CASREVGGSYNEQFF. The CDR3 DNA reads as TGTGCCAGCAGGGAAGTAGGGGGATCTTACAATGAGCAGTTCTTC.

Written as DNA, the CDR3 is TGTGCCAGCAGCGTGAAGGGGGGGCTAATAGATACGCAGTATTTT. It codes for CASSVKGGLIDTQYF. The chain is built from TRBV9 and TRBJ2-3; a possible D gene is TRBD2 (7 bases). CDR1 and CDR2 from the germline V gene are SGDLS and YYNGEE. Deletions cut 2 bases from V and 5 bases from J, with 15 bases between. This CDR3 is 15 amino acids long.

V and J are TRBV19 and TRBJ1-5; TRBD1 matches 7 bases. The CDR3 contains 17 residues. Germline CDR1 is LNHDA and CDR2 is SQIVND (reference sequence). The ends lost 1 base at V and 2 bases at J; junction bases unmatched: 8. In DNA, the CDR3 is TGTGCCAGTAGTATAGCCGACAGGGAGGCGGGCAATCAGCCCCAGCATTTT. It is translated as CASSIADREAGNQPQHF.

This clone was observed a few times. The V gene is TRBV10-3, the J gene TRBJ1-5; possible D gene TRBD1, 5 bases. The V gene lost 4 bases and the J gene lost 8 bases, with 18 bases spanning the gap. The germline CDR1 and CDR2 sequences are ENHRY and SYGVKD. The CDR3 covers 15 residues. The CDR3 loop reads CAISGGTPSPKPQHF. The CDR3 DNA reads TGTGCCATCAGTGGGGGGACCCCCAGTCCAAAGCCCCAGCATTTT.

This chain uses TRBV12-5 with TRBJ1-1, with TRBD1 matching 7 bases. The CDR3 has 12 residues. J lost 4 bases, V lost 6 bases, and 2 bases had no gene match. Germline CDR1 is LGHNT and CDR2 is FRNRAP. DNA for the CDR3: TGTGCTAGTGGACGACAGGGCACTGAAGCTTTCTTT. As protein: CASGRQGTEAFF.

The J gene is TRBJ1-1, the V gene TRBV19; D may be TRBD1 (6 bases). This CDR3 spans 18 amino acids. Germline assignment: CDR1 LNHDA and CDR2 SQIVND (reference sequence). With 1 base removed from V and 1 base from J, the gap between germline ends came to 19 bases. CDR3: CASSIGLLGTLKNTEAFF. The CDR3 DNA sequence: TGTGCCAGTAGTATAGGTCTCCTTGGGACATTAAAGAACACTGAAGCTTTCTTT.

The V call is TRBV18, the J call TRBJ2-7; D uncertain. Looked up from germline, CDR1 is KGHSH and CDR2 is LQKENI. The ends were cut back, 1 base at V and 4 bases at J, with 11 bases in the middle. The CDR3 loop spans 14 amino acids. Written as DNA, the CDR3 is TGTGCCAGCTCACCACTGCCGGGCTGGTACGAGCAGTACTTC. Its protein is CASSPLPGWYEQYF.